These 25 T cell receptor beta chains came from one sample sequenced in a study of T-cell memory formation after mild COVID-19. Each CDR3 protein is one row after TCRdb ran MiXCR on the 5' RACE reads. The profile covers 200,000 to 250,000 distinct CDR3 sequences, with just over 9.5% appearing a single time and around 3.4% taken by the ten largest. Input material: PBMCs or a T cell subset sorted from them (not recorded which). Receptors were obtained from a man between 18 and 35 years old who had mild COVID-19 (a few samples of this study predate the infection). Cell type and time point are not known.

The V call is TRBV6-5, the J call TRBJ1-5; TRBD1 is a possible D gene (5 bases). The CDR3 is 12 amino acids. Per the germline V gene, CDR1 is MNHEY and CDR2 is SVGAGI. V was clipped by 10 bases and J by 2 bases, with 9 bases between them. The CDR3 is CANRDGNQPQHF. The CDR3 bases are TGTGCCAACCGGGACGGCAATCAGCCCCAGCATTTT.

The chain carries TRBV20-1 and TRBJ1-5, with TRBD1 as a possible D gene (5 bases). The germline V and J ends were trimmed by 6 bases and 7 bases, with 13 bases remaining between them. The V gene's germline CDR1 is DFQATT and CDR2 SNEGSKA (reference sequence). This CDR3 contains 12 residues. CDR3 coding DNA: TGCAGTGCCAGGGAGGAAGGCCAGCCCCAGCATTTT. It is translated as CSAREEGQPQHF.

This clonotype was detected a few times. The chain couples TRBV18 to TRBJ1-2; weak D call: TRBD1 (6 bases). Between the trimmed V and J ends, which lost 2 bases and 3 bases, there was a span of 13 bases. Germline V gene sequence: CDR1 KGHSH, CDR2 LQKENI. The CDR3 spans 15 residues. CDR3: CASSPGTPAYYGYTF. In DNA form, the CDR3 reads TGTGCCAGCTCACCAGGGACACCGGCCTACTATGGCTACACCTTC.

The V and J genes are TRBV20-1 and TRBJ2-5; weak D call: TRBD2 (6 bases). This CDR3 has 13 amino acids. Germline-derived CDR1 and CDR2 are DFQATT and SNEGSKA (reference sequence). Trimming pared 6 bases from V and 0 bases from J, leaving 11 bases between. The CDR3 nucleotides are TGCAGTGCCGACCGGGACTACCAAGAGACCCAGTACTTC. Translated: CSADRDYQETQYF.

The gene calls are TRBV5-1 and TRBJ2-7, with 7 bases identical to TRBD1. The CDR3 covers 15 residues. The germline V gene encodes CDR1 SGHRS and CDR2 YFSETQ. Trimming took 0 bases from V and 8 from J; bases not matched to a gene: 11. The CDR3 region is CASSLDPTGDSKQYV. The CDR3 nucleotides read TGCGCCAGCAGCTTGGACCCAACAGGGGATTCTAAGCAGTACGTC.

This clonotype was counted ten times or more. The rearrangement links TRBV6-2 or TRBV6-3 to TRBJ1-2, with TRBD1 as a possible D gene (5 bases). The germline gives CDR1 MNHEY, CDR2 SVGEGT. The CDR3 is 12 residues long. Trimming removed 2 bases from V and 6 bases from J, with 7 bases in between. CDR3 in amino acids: CASSYGQDGYTF. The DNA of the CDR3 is TGTGCCAGCAGTTACGGACAAGATGGCTACACCTTC.

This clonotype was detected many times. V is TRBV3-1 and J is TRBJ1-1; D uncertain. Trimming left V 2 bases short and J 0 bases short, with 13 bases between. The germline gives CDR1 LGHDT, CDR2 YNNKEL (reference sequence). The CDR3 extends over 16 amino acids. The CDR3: CASSQWTTGMNTEAFF. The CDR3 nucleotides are TGTGCCAGCAGCCAATGGACGACCGGCATGAACACTGAAGCTTTCTTT.

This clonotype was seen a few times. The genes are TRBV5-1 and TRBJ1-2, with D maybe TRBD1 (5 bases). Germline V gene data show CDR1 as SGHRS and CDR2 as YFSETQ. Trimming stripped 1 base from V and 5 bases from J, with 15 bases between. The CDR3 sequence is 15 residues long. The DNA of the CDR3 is TGCGCCAGCAGCTTGTTACCAGGGTCTGATTATGGCTACACCTTC. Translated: CASSLLPGSDYGYTF.

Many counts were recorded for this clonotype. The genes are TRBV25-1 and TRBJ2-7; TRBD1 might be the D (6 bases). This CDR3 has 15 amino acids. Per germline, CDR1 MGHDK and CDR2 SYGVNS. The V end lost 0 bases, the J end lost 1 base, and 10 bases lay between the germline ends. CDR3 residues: CASSEYRTGSYEQYF. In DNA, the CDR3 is TGTGCCAGCAGTGAATATAGAACAGGGTCCTACGAGCAGTACTTC.

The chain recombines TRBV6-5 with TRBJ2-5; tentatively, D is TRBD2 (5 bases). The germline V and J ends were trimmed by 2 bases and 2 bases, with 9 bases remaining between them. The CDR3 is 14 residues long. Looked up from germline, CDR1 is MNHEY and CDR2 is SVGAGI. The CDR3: CASSYNRGQETQYF. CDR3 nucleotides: TGTGCCAGCAGTTACAATAGAGGGCAAGAGACCCAGTACTTC.

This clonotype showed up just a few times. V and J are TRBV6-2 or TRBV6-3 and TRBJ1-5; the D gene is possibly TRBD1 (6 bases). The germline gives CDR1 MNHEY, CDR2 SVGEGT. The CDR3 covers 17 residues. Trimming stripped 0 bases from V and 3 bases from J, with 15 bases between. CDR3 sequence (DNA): TGTGCCAGCAGTTACTCGAGGGGGGAAAGGGACAATCAGCCCCAGCATTTT. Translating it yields CASSYSRGERDNQPQHF.

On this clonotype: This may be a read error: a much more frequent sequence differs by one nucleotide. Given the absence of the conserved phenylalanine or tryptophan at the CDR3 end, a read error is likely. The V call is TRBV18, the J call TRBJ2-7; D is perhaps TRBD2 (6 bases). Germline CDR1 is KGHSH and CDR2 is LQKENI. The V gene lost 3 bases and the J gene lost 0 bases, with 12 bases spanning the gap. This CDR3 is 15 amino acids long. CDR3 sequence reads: CASSPGGDLSYEQYD. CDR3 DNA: TGTGCCAGCTCACCGGGCGGGGACCTCTCCTACGAGCAGTACGAC.

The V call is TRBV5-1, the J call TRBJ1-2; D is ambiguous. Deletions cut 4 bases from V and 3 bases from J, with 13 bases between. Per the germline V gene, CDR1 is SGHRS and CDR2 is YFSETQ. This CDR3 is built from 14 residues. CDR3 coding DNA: TGCGCCAGCAGCCCGATGACCCAGGACTATGGCTACACCTTC. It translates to CASSPMTQDYGYTF. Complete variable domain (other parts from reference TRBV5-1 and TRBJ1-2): KAGVTQTPRYLIKTRGQQVTLSCSPISGHRSVSWYQQTPGQGLQFLFEYFSETQRNKGNFPGRFSGRQFSNSRSEMNVSTLELGDSALYLCASSPMTQDYGYTFGSGTRLTVV.

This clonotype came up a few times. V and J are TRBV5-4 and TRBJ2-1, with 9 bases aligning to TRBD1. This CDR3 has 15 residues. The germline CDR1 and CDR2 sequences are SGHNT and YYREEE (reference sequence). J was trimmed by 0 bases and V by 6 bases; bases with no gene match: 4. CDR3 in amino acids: CASTMGQGSYNEQFF. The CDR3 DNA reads TGTGCCAGCACCATGGGACAGGGCTCCTACAATGAGCAGTTCTTC. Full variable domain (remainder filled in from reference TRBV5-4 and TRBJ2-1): ETGVTQSPTHLIKTRGQQVTLRCSSQSGHNTVSWYQQALGQGPQFIFQYYREEENGRGNFPPRFSGLQFPNYSSELNVNALELDDSALYLCASTMGQGSYNEQFFGPGTRLTVL.

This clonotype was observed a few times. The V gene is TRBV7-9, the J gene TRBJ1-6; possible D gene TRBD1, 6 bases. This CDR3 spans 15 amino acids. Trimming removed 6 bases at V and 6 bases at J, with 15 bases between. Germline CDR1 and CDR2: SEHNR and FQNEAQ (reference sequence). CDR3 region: CASRSHDRPNSPLHF. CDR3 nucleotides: TGTGCCAGCAGATCTCATGACAGGCCTAATTCACCCCTCCACTTT.

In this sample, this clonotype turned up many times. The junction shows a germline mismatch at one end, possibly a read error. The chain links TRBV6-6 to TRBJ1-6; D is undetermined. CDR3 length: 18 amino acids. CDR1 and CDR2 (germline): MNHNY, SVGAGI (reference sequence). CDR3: CASSYSPGQDPDNSPLHF. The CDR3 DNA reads TGTGCCAGCAGCTACTCTCCGGGCCAAGACCCGGACAATTCACCCCTCCACTTT.

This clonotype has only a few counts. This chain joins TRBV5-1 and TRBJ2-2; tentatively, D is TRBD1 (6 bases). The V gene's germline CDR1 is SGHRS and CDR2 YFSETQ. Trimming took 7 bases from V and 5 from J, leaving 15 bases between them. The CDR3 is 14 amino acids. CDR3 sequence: CASRDGQGTGELFF. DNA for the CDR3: TGCGCCAGCCGGGACGGCCAGGGGACCGGGGAGCTGTTTTTT.

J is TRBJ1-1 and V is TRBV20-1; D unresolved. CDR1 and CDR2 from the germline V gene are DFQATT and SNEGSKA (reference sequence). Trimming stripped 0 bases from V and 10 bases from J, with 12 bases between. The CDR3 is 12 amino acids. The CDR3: CSARDGVRTAFF. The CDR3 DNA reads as TGCAGTGCTAGAGACGGAGTAAGGACAGCTTTCTTT.

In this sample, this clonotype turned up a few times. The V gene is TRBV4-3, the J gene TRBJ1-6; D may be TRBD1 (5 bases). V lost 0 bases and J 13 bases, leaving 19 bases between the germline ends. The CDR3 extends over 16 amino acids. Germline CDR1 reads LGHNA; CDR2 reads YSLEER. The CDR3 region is CASSQEIGTTASPLHF. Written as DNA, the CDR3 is TGCGCCAGCAGCCAAGAGATAGGGACGACGGCCTCTCCCCTCCACTTT.

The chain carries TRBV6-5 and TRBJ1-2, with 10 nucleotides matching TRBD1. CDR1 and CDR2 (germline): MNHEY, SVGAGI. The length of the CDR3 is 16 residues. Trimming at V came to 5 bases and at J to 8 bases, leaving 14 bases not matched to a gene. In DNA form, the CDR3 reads TGTGCCAGCAGTCAGCCCGGGACAGGGGCGTTCGGGGGCTACACCTTC. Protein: CASSQPGTGAFGGYTF.

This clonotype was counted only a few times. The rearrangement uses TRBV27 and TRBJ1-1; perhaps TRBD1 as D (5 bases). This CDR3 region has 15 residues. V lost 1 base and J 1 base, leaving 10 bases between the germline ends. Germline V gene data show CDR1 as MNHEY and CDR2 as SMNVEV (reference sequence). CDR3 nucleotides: TGTGCCAGCAGTTTATTCGGGGGTTCGAACACTGAAGCTTTCTTT. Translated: CASSLFGGSNTEAFF.

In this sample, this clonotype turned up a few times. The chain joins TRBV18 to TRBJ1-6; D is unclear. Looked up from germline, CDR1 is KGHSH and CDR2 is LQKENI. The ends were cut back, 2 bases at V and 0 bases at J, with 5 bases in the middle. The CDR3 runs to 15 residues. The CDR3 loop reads CASSPRSSYNSPLHF. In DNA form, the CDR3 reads TGTGCCAGCTCACCAAGAAGCTCCTATAATTCACCCCTCCACTTT.

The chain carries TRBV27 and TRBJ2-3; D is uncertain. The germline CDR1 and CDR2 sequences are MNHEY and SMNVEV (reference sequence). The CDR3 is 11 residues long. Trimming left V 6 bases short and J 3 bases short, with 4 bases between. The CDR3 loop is CASRLTDTQYF. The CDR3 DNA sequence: TGTGCCAGCAGATTGACAGATACGCAGTATTTT.

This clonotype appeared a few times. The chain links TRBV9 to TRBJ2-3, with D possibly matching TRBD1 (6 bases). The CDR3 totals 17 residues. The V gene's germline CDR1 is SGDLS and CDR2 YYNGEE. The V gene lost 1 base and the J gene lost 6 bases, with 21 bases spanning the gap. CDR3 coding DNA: TGTGCCAGCAGCGTACGCCCCAGGGGAGATTTCCAGGATACGCAGTATTTT. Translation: CASSVRPRGDFQDTQYF.

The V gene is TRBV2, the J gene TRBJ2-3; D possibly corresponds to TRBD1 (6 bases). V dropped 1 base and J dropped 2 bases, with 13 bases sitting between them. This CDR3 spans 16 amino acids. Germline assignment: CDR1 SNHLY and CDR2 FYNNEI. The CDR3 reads CASSEGTETYTDTQYF. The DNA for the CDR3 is TGTGCCAGCAGTGAAGGGACAGAGACTTACACAGATACGCAGTATTTT.